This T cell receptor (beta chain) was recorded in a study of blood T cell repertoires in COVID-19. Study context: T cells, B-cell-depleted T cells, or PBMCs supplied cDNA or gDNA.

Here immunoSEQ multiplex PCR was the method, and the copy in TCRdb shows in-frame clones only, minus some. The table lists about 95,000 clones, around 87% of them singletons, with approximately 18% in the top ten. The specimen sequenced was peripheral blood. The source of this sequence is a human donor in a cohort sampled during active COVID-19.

The CDR3 region is CASSLTGDNEQFF. CDR3 DNA: TGTGCCAGCAGCTTGACGGGAGACAATGAGCAGTTCTTC. V usage is TRBV11-3 and J usage is TRBJ2-1; TRBD2 is a possible D gene (6 bases). Germline assignment: CDR1 SGHNT and CDR2 YENEEA. V was shortened by 3 bases and J by 5 bases, with 8 bases between the two germline ends. The CDR3 extends over 13 amino acids. The full variable domain, in which reference TRBV11-3 and TRBJ2-1 provide the parts outside the CDR3, is EAGVVQSPRYKIIEKKQPVAFWCNPISGHNTLYWYLQNLGQGPELLIRYENEEAVDDSQLPKDRFSAERLKGVDSTLKIQPAELGDSAVYLCASSLTGDNEQFFGPGTRLTVL.